This is a list of T cell receptor beta chains from one sample in a study of OX40 agonist ivuxolimab in advanced cancers. Here immunoSEQ multiplex PCR was the method, and the copy in TCRdb shows in-frame clones only, minus some. The sample has tens of thousands of clones, 88% seen once; the top ten hold about 3.8%. Sequenced here: CD4+ or CD8+ T cells sorted from blood, sampled in a trial of the OX40 agonist ivuxolimab. Receptors originate from an adult with an advanced solid tumor such as melanoma, head and neck, liver or kidney cancer. Each CDR3 is given with its conserved first and last residue. The D gene is left open where the match is weak. Size is omitted from some rows. Given values are once, few, many or a class for expanded clones.

>TRBV2|TRBD2|TRBJ2-5|few
TGTGCCAGCAGTGTCAATAGCGGGACTAGAGAGACCCAGTACTTC
CASSVNSGTRETQYF
>TRBV5-5|-|TRBJ2-3|-
TGTGCCAGCAGGTACACCAGCCACACAGATACGCAGTATTTT
CASRYTSHTDTQYF
>TRBV10-1|TRBD1|TRBJ1-1|-
TGCGCCAGCAGCCCCGGGACAGGGTCGAACACTGAAGCTTTCTTT
CASSPGTGSNTEAFF
>TRBV11-2|-|TRBJ1-2|once
TGTGCCAGCCCGCACGGGACATATGGCTACACCTTC
CASPHGTYGYTF
>TRBV27|-|TRBJ1-6|once
TGTGCCAGCAGTTTCGTCCACCTCTATAATTCACCCCTCCACTTT
CASSFVHLYNSPLHF
>TRBV7-2|-|TRBJ2-2|once
TGTGCCAGCAGCGGCCAGGGGACTACCACCGGGGAGCTGTTTTTT
CASSGQGTTTGELFF
>TRBV28|-|TRBJ1-1|once
TGTGCCAGCAGCCCAAATGAGGGGGGTGAAGCTTTCTTT
CASSPNEGGEAFF
>TRBV27|TRBD1|TRBJ1-1|-
TGTGCCAGCAGTTCCAGGGGGCAAAACACTGAAGCTTTCTTT
CASSSRGQNTEAFF
>TRBV29-1|-|TRBJ1-1|-
TGCAGCGTGGGGGGAAAGGTTTCGAACACTGAAGCTTTCTTT
CSVGGKVSNTEAFF
>TRBV2|-|TRBJ2-1|-
TGTGCCAGCAGTGAATTCGGCAGGGGGCAGTTCTTC
CASSEFGRGQFF
>TRBV30|TRBD1|TRBJ2-7|once
TGTGCCTGGCGTCGCACAGGGGGCTTGTACGAGCAGTACTTC
CAWRRTGGLYEQYF
>TRBV6-1|TRBD1|TRBJ2-7|once
TGTGCCAGCTGGGACAGGGTTTCCTACGAGCAGTACTTC
CASWDRVSYEQYF
>TRBV28|-|TRBJ1-5|-
TGTGCCAGCAGAATGGGGGGGGATCAGCCCCAGCATTTT
CASRMGGDQPQHF
>TRBV5-4|-|TRBJ1-6|-
TGTGCCAGCAGCTTGAATGGCGCCTGGGGCTCACCCCTCCACTTT
CASSLNGAWGSPLHF
>TRBV28|-|TRBJ2-7|-
TGTGCCAGCAGTTTAAGGAACTACGAGCAGTACTTC
CASSLRNYEQYF
>TRBV19|-|TRBJ1-1|-
TGTGCCAGTAGTCCTACAGGGTGGTACACTGAAGCTTTCTTT
CASSPTGWYTEAFF
>TRBV10-3|-|TRBJ2-3|-
TGTGCCATCAGTGAAGGCGGCGGGAGAGGGGGAGATACGCAGTATTTT
CAISEGGGRGGDTQYF
>TRBV2|-|TRBJ2-2|-
TGTGCCAGCAGTGAAGCTCTCAGCACCGGGGAGCTGTTTTTT
CASSEALSTGELFF
>TRBV7-9|TRBD1|TRBJ1-1|once
TGTGCCAGCAGCATTTGGGACAGGAACACTGAAGCTTTCTTT
CASSIWDRNTEAFF
>TRBV25-1|-|TRBJ2-5|-
TGTGCCAGCAGTTTACAGGGTACAGAGACCCAGTACTTC
CASSLQGTETQYF
>TRBV18|-|TRBJ1-3|-
TGTGCCAGCTCACCTGCCTCTGGAAACACCATATATTTT
CASSPASGNTIYF
>TRBV4-1|-|TRBJ1-1|-
TGCGCCAGCAGTCCCACAGGAGCAATGAACACTGAAGCTTTCTTT
CASSPTGAMNTEAFF
>TRBV2|-|TRBJ2-5|-
TGTGCCAGCCAGAGTTACCAAGAGACCCAGTACTTC
CASQSYQETQYF
>TRBV9|TRBD2|TRBJ2-3|-
TGTGCCAGCAGCAGGGGGACTAGCGGGAGTGTTACAGATACGCAGTATTTT
CASSRGTSGSVTDTQYF
>TRBV15|TRBD2|TRBJ2-5|-
TGTGCCACCAGCAGAGAGATCGCGGGAGCCCAAGAGACCCAGTACTTC
CATSREIAGAQETQYF
>TRBV15|-|TRBJ2-3|few
TGTGCCACCAGCAAAGGGGTAGATACGCAGTATTTT
CATSKGVDTQYF
>TRBV5-1|TRBD2|TRBJ2-5|once
TGCGCCAGCAGCTTAGCGGGAAAAGAGACCCAGTACTTC
CASSLAGKETQYF
>TRBV6-6|TRBD2|TRBJ2-1|-
TGTGCCAGCAGTTCCGGACTAGCGGGAGCTATTGAGCAGTTCTTC
CASSSGLAGAIEQFF
>TRBV7-3|TRBD2|TRBJ2-5|-
TGTGCCAGCAGCTTAGGAGGACTAGCGGGAGAGACCCAGTACTTC
CASSLGGLAGETQYF
>TRBV25-1|-|TRBJ2-7|-
TGTGCCAGCAGCCCGGGACGGGGCTCCTACGAGCAGTACTTC
CASSPGRGSYEQYF
>TRBV7-2|TRBD2|TRBJ2-5|once
TGTGCCAGCAGCCCCACTAGCGGGAGTGAGACCCAGTACTTC
CASSPTSGSETQYF
>TRBV30|-|TRBJ2-5|-
TGTGCCTGGGAGGGGGGGGTGCCCGGAGAGACCCAGTACTTC
CAWEGGVPGETQYF
>TRBV5-1|-|TRBJ2-4|-
TGCGCCAGCAGCTTGCTGGGGGGAGATACCAAAAACATTCAGTACTTC
CASSLLGGDTKNIQYF
>TRBV5-1|TRBD1|TRBJ2-3|-
TGCGCCAGCAGCGTACAGGGGCGAGGCACAGATACGCAGTATTTT
CASSVQGRGTDTQYF
>TRBV6-4|-|TRBJ2-1|-
TGTGCCAGCAGAAGAGTATACAGGTTCGGTGAGCAGTTCTTC
CASRRVYRFGEQFF
>TRBV30|-|TRBJ1-1|-
TGTGCCTGGAGTAGGGACGTTAACACTGAAGCTTTCTTT
CAWSRDVNTEAFF
>TRBV5-4|-|TRBJ2-3|-
TGTGCCAGCAGCTTGGGGGCGGGTGGGATTGGAGATACGCAGTATTTT
CASSLGAGGIGDTQYF
>TRBV2|-|TRBJ2-6|-
TGTGCCAGCAGAATGGAGACATTCCTCTCTGGGGCCAACGTCCTGACTTTC
CASRMETFLSGANVLTF
>TRBV6-1|-|TRBJ2-1|-
TGTGCCAGCAGTGAGGGACCCCCGCAGTTCTTC
CASSEGPPQFF
>TRBV7-9|TRBD1|TRBJ1-2|-
TGTGCCAGCAGCCAACAGGGGGTAGACTATGGCTACACCTTC
CASSQQGVDYGYTF
>TRBV11-2|-|TRBJ1-5|-
TGTGCCAGCAGCTTAGGCTCAGGCCGTGAGCCCCAGCATTTT
CASSLGSGREPQHF
>TRBV7-9|-|TRBJ2-1|-
TGTGCCAGCAGCTTTGAACAGACACAGTTCTTC
CASSFEQTQFF
>TRBV28|-|TRBJ2-5|-
TGTGCCAGCAGTTTAGGTGGGCAGGGGGGTGAGACCCAGTACTTC
CASSLGGQGGETQYF
>TRBV15|TRBD2|TRBJ2-3|-
TGTGCCACCCGAAAGCGGGAGGGTAGGGATACGCAGTATTTT
CATRKREGRDTQYF
>TRBV9|TRBD1|TRBJ2-5|-
TGTGCCAGCAGCCCAGGGACAGCTCAAGAGACCCAGTACTTC
CASSPGTAQETQYF
>TRBV19|-|TRBJ1-2|-
TGTGCCAGTAGTATAGGAAGCAGCGGAGCTAACTATGGCTACACCTTC
CASSIGSSGANYGYTF
>TRBV5-1|TRBD1|TRBJ1-4|-
TGCGCCAGCAGGGGACAGGGCACTAATGAAAAACTGTTTTTT
CASRGQGTNEKLFF
>TRBV5-5|-|TRBJ2-3|-
TGTGCCAGCAGCTTGGCCCCAGGAGAGGATACGCAGTATTTT
CASSLAPGEDTQYF
>TRBV18|-|TRBJ1-1|-
TGTGCCAGCTCACCCGTGGCCACGGGGGGTACGGCTGAAGCTTTCTTT
CASSPVATGGTAEAFF
>TRBV6-5|-|TRBJ1-1|once
TGTGCCAGCCGAAAGGGGGGATCGAACACTGAAGCTTTCTTT
CASRKGGSNTEAFF
>TRBV11-3|TRBD2|TRBJ2-3|-
TGTGCCAGCAGCCCGGGGGGACGCACAGATACGCAGTATTTT
CASSPGGRTDTQYF